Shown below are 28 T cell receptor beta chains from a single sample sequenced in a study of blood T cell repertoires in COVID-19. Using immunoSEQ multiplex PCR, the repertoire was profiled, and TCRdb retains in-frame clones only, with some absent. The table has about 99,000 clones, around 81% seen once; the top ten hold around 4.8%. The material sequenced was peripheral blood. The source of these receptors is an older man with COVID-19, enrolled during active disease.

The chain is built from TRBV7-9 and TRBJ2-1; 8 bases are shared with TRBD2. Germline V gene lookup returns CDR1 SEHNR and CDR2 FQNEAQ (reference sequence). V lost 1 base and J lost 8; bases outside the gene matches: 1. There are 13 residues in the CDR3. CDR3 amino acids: CASSLGTSYEQFF. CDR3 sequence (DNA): TGTGCCAGCAGCTTAGGGACTAGCTATGAGCAGTTCTTC. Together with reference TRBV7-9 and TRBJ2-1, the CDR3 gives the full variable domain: DTGVSQNPRHKITKRGQNVTFRCDPISEHNRLYWYRQTLGQGPEFLTYFQNEAQLEKSRLLSDRFSAERPKGSFSTLEIQRTEQGDSAMYLCASSLGTSYEQFFGPGTRLTVL.

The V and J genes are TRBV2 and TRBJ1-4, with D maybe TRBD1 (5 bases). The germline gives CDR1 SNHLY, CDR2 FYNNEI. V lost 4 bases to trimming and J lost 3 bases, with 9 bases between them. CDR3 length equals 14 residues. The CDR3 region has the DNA TGTGCCAGCAGTGCTCGGGGGGCTAATGAAAAACTGTTTTTT. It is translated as CASSARGANEKLFF.

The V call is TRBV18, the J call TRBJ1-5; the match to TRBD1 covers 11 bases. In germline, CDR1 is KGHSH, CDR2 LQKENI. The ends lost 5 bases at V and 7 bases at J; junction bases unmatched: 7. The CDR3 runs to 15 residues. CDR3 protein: CASSRPGTGGQPQHF. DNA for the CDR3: TGTGCCAGCTCAAGACCCGGGACAGGGGGACAGCCCCAGCATTTT.

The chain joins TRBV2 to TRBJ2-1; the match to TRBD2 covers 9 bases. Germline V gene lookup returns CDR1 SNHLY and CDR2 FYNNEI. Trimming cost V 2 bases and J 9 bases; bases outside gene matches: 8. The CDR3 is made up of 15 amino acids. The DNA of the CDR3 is TGTGCCAGCAGTGAAAGGCGGGAGGGCGTGAGTGAGCAGTTCTTC. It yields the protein CASSERREGVSEQFF.

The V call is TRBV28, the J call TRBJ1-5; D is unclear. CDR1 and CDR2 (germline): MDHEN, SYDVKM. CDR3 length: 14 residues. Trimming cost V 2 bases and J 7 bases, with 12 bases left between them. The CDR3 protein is CASSLAGTQQPQHF. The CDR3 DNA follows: TGTGCCAGCAGTTTAGCGGGTACGCAACAGCCCCAGCATTTT.

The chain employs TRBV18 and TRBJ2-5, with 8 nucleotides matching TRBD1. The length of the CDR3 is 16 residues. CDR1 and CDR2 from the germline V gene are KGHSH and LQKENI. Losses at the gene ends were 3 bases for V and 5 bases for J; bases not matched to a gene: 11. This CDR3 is CASSPRSGTGPETQYF. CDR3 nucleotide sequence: TGTGCCAGCTCACCCCGATCCGGGACAGGCCCTGAGACCCAGTACTTC.

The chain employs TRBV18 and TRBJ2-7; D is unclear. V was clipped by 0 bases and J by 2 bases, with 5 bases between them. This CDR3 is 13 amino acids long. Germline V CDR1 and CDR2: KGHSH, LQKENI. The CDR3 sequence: CASSPPETYEQYF. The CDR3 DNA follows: TGTGCCAGCTCACCACCGGAGACCTACGAGCAGTACTTC.

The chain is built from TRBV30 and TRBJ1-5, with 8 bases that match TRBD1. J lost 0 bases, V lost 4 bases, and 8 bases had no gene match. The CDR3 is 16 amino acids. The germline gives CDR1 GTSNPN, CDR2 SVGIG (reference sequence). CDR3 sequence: CAWTQGTGYSNQPQHF. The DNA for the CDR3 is TGTGCCTGGACCCAGGGGACAGGCTATAGCAATCAGCCCCAGCATTTT.

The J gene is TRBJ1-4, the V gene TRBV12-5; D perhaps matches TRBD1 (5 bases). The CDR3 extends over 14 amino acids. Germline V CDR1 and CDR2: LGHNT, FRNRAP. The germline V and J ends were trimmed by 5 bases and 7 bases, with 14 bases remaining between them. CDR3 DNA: TGTGCTAGTGGTGTGACGGGGGGGAGTGAAAAACTGTTTTTT. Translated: CASGVTGGSEKLFF.

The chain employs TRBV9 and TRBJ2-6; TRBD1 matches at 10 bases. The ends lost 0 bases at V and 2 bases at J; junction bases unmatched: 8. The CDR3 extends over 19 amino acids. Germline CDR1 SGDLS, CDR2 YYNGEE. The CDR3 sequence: CASSVEIGQGVAGANVLTF. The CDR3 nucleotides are TGTGCCAGCAGCGTAGAGATTGGACAGGGGGTGGCTGGGGCCAACGTCCTGACTTTC. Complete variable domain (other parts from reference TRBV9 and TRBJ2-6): DSGVTQTPKHLITATGQRVTLRCSPRSGDLSVYWYQQSLDQGLQFLIQYYNGEERAKGNILERFSAQQFPDLHSELNLSSLELGDSALYFCASSVEIGQGVAGANVLTFGAGSRLTVL.

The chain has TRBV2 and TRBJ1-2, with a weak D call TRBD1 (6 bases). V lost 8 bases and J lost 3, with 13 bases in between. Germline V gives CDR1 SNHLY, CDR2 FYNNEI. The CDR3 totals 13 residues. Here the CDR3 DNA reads TGTGCCAGCGGGGCGGGGGCAGACTATGGCTACACCTTC. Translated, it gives CASGAGADYGYTF.

The CDR3 reads CASSQASGSYEQYF. The DNA for the CDR3 is TGTGCCAGCAGCCAAGCTAGCGGATCCTACGAGCAGTACTTC. This chain links TRBV3-1 (or the pseudogene TRBV3-2) with TRBJ2-7; the match to TRBD2 covers 7 bases. Germline assignment: CDR1 LGHDT and CDR2 YNNKEL (reference sequence). The CDR3 runs 14 residues. J was trimmed by 1 base and V by 1 base; bases with no gene match: 1.

The CDR3 region is CASSLTGTGESPLHF. The CDR3 DNA sequence: TGCGCCAGCAGCCTGACCGGGACAGGGGAATCACCCCTCCACTTT. V gene TRBV5-1 combines with J gene TRBJ1-6; TRBD1 matches 10 bases. V dropped 4 bases and J dropped 10; count of bases not matched to a gene: 8. The CDR3 sequence is 15 residues long. The germline V gene encodes CDR1 SGHRS and CDR2 YFSETQ.

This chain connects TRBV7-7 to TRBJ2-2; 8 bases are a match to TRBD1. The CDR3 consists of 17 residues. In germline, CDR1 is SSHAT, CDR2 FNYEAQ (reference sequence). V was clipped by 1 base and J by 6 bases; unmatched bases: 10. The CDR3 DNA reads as TGTGCCAGCAGCTTAGGGCAGGGGGCCTCTGTAGCCGGGGAGCTGTTTTTT. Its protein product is CASSLGQGASVAGELFF.

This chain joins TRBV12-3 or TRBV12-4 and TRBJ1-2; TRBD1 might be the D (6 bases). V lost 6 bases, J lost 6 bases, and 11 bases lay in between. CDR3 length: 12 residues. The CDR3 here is CASSYRDHGYTF. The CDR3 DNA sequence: TGTGCCAGCAGCTACAGGGACCATGGCTACACCTTC.

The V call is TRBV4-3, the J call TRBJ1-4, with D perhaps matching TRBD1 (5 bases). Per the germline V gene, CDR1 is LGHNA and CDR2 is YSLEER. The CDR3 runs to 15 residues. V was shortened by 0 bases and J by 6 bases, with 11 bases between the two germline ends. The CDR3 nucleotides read TGCGCCAGCAGCCAAGAGGGGGGTTCGTATGAAAAACTGTTTTTT. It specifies CASSQEGGSYEKLFF.

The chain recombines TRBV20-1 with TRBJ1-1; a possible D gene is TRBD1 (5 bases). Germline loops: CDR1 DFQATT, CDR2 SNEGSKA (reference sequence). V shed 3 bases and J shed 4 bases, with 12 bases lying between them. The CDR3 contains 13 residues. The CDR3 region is CSASKQGTTEAFF. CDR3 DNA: TGCAGTGCTAGTAAGCAGGGAACCACTGAAGCTTTCTTT.

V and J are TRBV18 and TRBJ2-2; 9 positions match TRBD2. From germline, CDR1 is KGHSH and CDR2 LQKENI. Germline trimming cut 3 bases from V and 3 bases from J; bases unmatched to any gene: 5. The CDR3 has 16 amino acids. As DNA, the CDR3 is TGTGCCAGCTCACCGCGACTAGCGGACTACACCGGGGAGCTGTTTTTT. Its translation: CASSPRLADYTGELFF.

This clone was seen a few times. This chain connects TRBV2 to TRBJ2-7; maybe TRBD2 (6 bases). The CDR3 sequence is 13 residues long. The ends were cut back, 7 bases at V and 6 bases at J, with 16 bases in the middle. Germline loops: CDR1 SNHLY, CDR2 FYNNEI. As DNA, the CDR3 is TGTGCCAGCAAACGGGACTCCTCGGGCGAGCAGTACTTC. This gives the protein CASKRDSSGEQYF.

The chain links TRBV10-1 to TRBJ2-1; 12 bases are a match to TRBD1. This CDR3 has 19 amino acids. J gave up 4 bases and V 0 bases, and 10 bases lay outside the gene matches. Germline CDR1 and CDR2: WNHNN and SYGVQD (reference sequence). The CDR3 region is CASSESWDRGLVRYNEQFF. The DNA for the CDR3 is TGCGCCAGCAGTGAGTCGTGGGACAGGGGGCTTGTTCGTTACAATGAGCAGTTCTTC.

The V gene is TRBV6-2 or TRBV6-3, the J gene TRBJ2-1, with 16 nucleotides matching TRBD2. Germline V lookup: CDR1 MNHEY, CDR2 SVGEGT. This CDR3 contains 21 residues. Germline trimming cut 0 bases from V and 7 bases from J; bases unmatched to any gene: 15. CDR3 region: CASSYSSVGTSGGVGRNEQFF. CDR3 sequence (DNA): TGTGCCAGCAGTTACTCGTCCGTAGGGACTAGCGGGGGGGTAGGTAGAAATGAGCAGTTCTTC.

Here the CDR3 reads CASSPSGQDHGYTF. In DNA, the CDR3 is TGTGCCAGCTCACCATCCGGACAAGACCATGGCTACACCTTC. The chain carries TRBV18 and TRBJ1-2; tentatively, D is TRBD1 (5 bases). The ends were cut back, 2 bases at V and 6 bases at J, with 13 bases in the middle. The CDR3 runs 14 residues. Per the germline V gene, CDR1 is KGHSH and CDR2 is LQKENI.

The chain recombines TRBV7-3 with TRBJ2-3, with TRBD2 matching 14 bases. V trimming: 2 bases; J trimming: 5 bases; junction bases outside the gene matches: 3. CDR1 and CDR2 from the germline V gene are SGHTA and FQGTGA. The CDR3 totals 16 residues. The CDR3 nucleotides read TGTGCCAGCAGCTTACTTGGGACTAGCGGGAGAGATACGCAGTATTTT. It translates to CASSLLGTSGRDTQYF.

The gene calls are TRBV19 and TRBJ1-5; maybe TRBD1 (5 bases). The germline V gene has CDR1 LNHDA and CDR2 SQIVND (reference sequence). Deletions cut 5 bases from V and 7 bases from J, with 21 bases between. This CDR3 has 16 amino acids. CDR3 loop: CASSLNQGRGSQPQHF. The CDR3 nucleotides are TGTGCCAGTAGTCTTAACCAGGGACGGGGGTCACAGCCCCAGCATTTT.

The CDR3 coding sequence is TGTGCCAGCAGCCTTCCGGGACAGGGCTATGGCTACACCTTC. This codes for CASSLPGQGYGYTF. The chain recombines TRBV3-1 (or the pseudogene TRBV3-2) with TRBJ1-2; 9 bases line up with TRBD1. The CDR3 covers 14 residues. Germline V CDR1 and CDR2: LGHDT, YNNKEL (reference sequence). Unmatched junction bases numbered 4, after V lost 4 bases and J lost 4 bases.

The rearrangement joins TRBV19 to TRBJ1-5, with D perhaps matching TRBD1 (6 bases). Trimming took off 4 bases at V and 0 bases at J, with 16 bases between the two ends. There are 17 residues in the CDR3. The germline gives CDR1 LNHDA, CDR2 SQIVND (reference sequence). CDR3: CASSTMQGHDSNQPQHF. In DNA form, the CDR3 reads TGTGCCAGTAGTACCATGCAGGGACATGATAGCAATCAGCCCCAGCATTTT.

This CDR3 is CASNNPGQGFFPLHF. CDR3 in DNA: TGTGCCAGCAACAACCCGGGACAGGGATTTTTTCCCCTCCACTTT. This chain links TRBV2 with TRBJ1-6; 9 bases line up with TRBD1. CDR1 is SNHLY, CDR2 FYNNEI, per germline. The V gene end was trimmed by 7 bases and the J gene end by 13 bases; junction bases not matched to a gene: 14. The CDR3 has 15 residues.

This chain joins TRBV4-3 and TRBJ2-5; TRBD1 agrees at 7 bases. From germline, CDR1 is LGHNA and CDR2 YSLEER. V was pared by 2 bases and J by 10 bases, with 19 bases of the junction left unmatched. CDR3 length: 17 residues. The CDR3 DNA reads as TGCGCCAGCAGCCAAACAGGGGTCCTGGGCTACAGGGGTGTCCAGTACTTC. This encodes CASSQTGVLGYRGVQYF.